The 8 T cell receptor beta chains given below trace back to one sample, sequenced in a study of control samples from healthy donors and cancer patients. TCRdb's copy holds only in-frame clones and misses some; the assay was immunoSEQ multiplex PCR. The sample consists of 150,000 to 200,000 clones, around 94% of them appearing once. The sequenced sample consisted of blood. Receptors originate from a young man in good health.

On this clone: Other nucleotide sequences from this sample produce the same CDR3. This sequence joins TRBV7-9 and TRBJ2-2; D ambiguous. Per germline, CDR1 SEHNR and CDR2 FQNEAQ (reference sequence). V dropped 1 base and J dropped 2 bases, with 5 bases sitting between them. This CDR3 is 14 amino acids long. This CDR3 reads CASSLEYNTGELFF. The CDR3 nucleotides are TGTGCCAGCAGCTTAGAGTACAACACCGGGGAGCTGTTTTTT.

In this sample, this clone turned up once. The rearrangement uses TRBV3-1 (or the pseudogene TRBV3-2) and TRBJ2-7; TRBD1 aligns across 8 bases. Trimming cost V 0 bases and J 0 bases; bases outside gene matches: 4. The germline V gene has CDR1 LGHDT and CDR2 YNNKEL (reference sequence). The CDR3 is made up of 16 amino acids. The CDR3, as DNA: TGTGCCAGCAGCCAAGACCTCGGGACAGGCTCCTACGAGCAGTACTTC. Translation gives CASSQDLGTGSYEQYF.

This clone was picked up one time. The chain employs TRBV27 and TRBJ1-6; D is uncertain. The V end was cut by 6 bases, the J end by 7 bases, with 10 bases between. There are 13 residues in the CDR3. The germline CDR1 and CDR2 sequences are MNHEY and SMNVEV (reference sequence). CDR3 loop: CASRPDLNSPLHF. The CDR3 coding sequence is TGTGCCAGCAGGCCGGACTTAAATTCACCCCTCCACTTT.

CDR3 nucleotides: TGTGCCAGCAGCACCTATGGCGGGGCGAACACCGGGGAGCTGTTTTTT. The encoded protein is CASSTYGGANTGELFF. This chain joins TRBV9 and TRBJ2-2; TRBD2 is a possible D gene (6 bases). The CDR3 totals 16 residues. The germline V gene encodes CDR1 SGDLS and CDR2 YYNGEE. V gave up 4 bases and J gave up 0 bases, with 13 bases separating them.

The genes are TRBV6-5 and TRBJ2-5; 7 bases line up with TRBD2. This CDR3 contains 13 residues. Germline V gives CDR1 MNHEY, CDR2 SVGAGI. J lost 2 bases, V lost 6 bases, and 3 bases had no gene match. CDR3 coding DNA: TGTGCCAGCAGACGGGACTATCAAGAGACCCAGTACTTC. Translation: CASRRDYQETQYF.

This chain links TRBV3-1 (or the pseudogene TRBV3-2) with TRBJ2-2, with unresolved D. The V gene's germline CDR1 is LGHDT and CDR2 YNNKEL (reference sequence). CDR3 size: 11 residues. Trimming removed 4 bases from V and 8 bases from J, with 5 bases in between. The CDR3: CASSRDGELFF. CDR3 nucleotide sequence: TGTGCCAGCAGCCGAGATGGGGAGCTGTTTTTT.

The chain couples TRBV5-1 to TRBJ1-2, with 10 bases aligning to TRBD1. Germline CDR1 reads SGHRS; CDR2 reads YFSETQ. Trimming took 3 bases from V and 7 from J; bases not matched to a gene: 9. This CDR3 comprises 15 residues. Here the CDR3 DNA reads TGCGCCAGCAGCTCCGCCATGGGACAGGGGATTGGCTACACCTTC. Protein: CASSSAMGQGIGYTF.

This sequence joins TRBV2 and TRBJ1-6; TRBD1 agrees at 9 bases. CDR1 is SNHLY, CDR2 FYNNEI, per germline. Trimming cost V 5 bases and J 10 bases; bases outside gene matches: 12. The CDR3 has 16 residues. CDR3 loop: CASSSILQGAGSPLHF. Here the CDR3 DNA reads TGTGCCAGCAGTTCGATACTACAGGGGGCAGGGTCACCCCTCCACTTT.